A selection of T cell receptor beta chains follows, all from one sample in a study of blood T cell repertoires in COVID-19. TCRdb keeps only in-frame clones here, not all; method: immunoSEQ multiplex PCR. Of fewer than 250,000 clones listed, more than 70% are singletons. The sample was peripheral blood. The receptors were gathered from a man in his fifties or sixties with active or convalescent COVID-19. CDR3s include the opening cysteine and the closing phenylalanine or tryptophan. A D gene is named only where the DNA matches it firmly. Clone sizes are given selectively: once, few, many, or a class where the clone is expanded.

J,size,D,V,CDR3,DNA
TRBJ2-4,-,TRBD1,TRBV5-4,CASSTAPGQGTKNIQYF,TGTGCCAGCAGCACTGCCCCGGGACAGGGGACCAAAAACATTCAGTACTTC
TRBJ1-4,-,-,TRBV28,CASRSYSPFDEKLFF,TGTGCCAGCAGATCTTACAGCCCATTCGATGAAAAACTGTTTTTT
TRBJ1-3,-,-,TRBV13,CASSLAGNTIYF,TGTGCCAGCAGCTTAGCGGGAAACACCATATATTTT
TRBJ1-1,-,-,TRBV20-1,CSATDIVEAFF,TGCAGTGCTACCGACATCGTTGAAGCTTTCTTT
TRBJ1-2,-,TRBD1,TRBV11-2,CASSFGDRGTYGYTF,TGTGCCAGCAGCTTCGGCGACAGGGGGACCTATGGCTACACCTTC
TRBJ2-5,few,-,TRBV5-1,CASSGASGVETQYF,TGCGCCAGCAGTGGAGCCTCAGGGGTAGAGACCCAGTACTTC
TRBJ1-6,-,-,TRBV4-3,CASSQDSYSPLHF,TGCGCCAGCAGCCAAGATAGTTATTCACCCCTCCACTTT
TRBJ2-3,-,-,TRBV4-1,CASSQSAVDSTDTQYF,TGCGCCAGCAGCCAGTCCGCGGTAGACAGCACAGATACGCAGTATTTT
TRBJ1-3,-,TRBD1,TRBV6-6,CASRDRDRARNTIYF,TGTGCCAGCAGGGACCGGGACAGGGCCAGAAACACCATATATTTT
TRBJ1-6,-,-,TRBV11-3,CASSLADNSPLHF,TGTGCCAGCAGCTTAGCGGATAATTCACCCCTCCACTTT
TRBJ1-2,-,-,TRBV27,CASSFNTEVNYGYTF,TGTGCCAGCAGTTTTAACACCGAGGTGAACTATGGCTACACCTTC
TRBJ1-1,-,-,TRBV27,CASSPGLGAAFF,TGTGCCAGCAGTCCGGGCCTAGGGGCGGCTTTCTTT
TRBJ2-3,-,-,TRBV28,CASSLPGLSIPDTQYF,TGTGCCAGCAGTTTACCGGGACTTAGCATTCCAGATACGCAGTATTTT
TRBJ1-4,-,TRBD1,TRBV6-5,CASRLGTGEEKLFF,TGTGCCAGCAGATTGGGGACAGGGGAAGAAAAACTGTTTTTT
TRBJ2-3,once,-,TRBV5-4,CASSLALGGTDTQYF,TGTGCCAGCAGCTTGGCCCTAGGGGGCACAGATACGCAGTATTTT
TRBJ1-1,few,-,TRBV10-2,CASSSAGSDTEAFF,TGCGCCAGCAGTTCCGCAGGGTCGGACACTGAAGCTTTCTTT
TRBJ1-2,-,-,TRBV28,CASSLKGDGYTF,TGTGCCAGCAGTTTAAAGGGGGATGGCTACACCTTC
TRBJ2-7,-,-,TRBV27,CASSPGLIYEQYF,TGTGCCAGCAGCCCCGGACTTATCTACGAGCAGTACTTC
TRBJ1-6,-,TRBD1,TRBV6-1,CASSDLRDRSSYNSPLHF,TGTGCCAGCAGTGACCTCCGGGACAGGAGCTCCTATAATTCACCCCTCCACTTT
TRBJ1-1,-,-,TRBV12-3/TRBV12-4,CASSFGAGTEAFF,TGTGCCAGCAGTTTTGGGGCAGGGACTGAAGCTTTCTTT
TRBJ2-5,-,TRBD1,TRBV27,CASSFGDRWETQYF,TGTGCCAGCAGTTTCGGGGACAGGTGGGAGACCCAGTACTTC
TRBJ1-4,-,TRBD1,TRBV3-1/TRBV3-2,CAIGTGDEKLFF,TGTGCCATAGGCACAGGGGACGAAAAACTGTTTTTT
TRBJ2-6,-,TRBD2,TRBV29-1,CSVAGTSGSSGANVLTF,TGCAGCGTTGCCGGGACTAGCGGGAGTTCAGGGGCCAACGTCCTGACTTTC
TRBJ2-3,few,-,TRBV3-1/TRBV3-2,CASSPQGPSTDTQYF,TGTGCCAGCAGCCCACAGGGTCCTAGCACAGATACGCAGTATTTT
TRBJ2-3,-,-,TRBV5-5,CASSLEGGDTQYF,TGTGCCAGCAGCTTGGAAGGGGGTGATACGCAGTATTTT
TRBJ2-7,-,TRBD2,TRBV14,CASSHLGTSGGYYEQYF,TGTGCCAGCAGCCATCTTGGGACTAGCGGGGGGTACTACGAGCAGTACTTC
TRBJ2-2,once,TRBD2,TRBV29-1,CSVERGLAVGELFF,TGCAGCGTTGAAAGGGGTCTAGCGGTCGGGGAGCTGTTTTTT
TRBJ2-1,-,TRBD2,TRBV4-1,CASSHTTGTSVLNEQFF,TGCGCCAGCAGCCACACTACCGGGACTAGCGTCCTCAATGAGCAGTTCTTC
TRBJ2-1,-,TRBD1,TRBV3-1/TRBV3-2,CASSQIPRGRGNEQFF,TGTGCCAGCAGCCAAATCCCCAGGGGGCGGGGCAATGAGCAGTTCTTC
TRBJ1-1,-,TRBD1,TRBV2,CASSDDREWTEAFF,TGTGCCAGCAGTGATGACAGGGAGTGGACTGAAGCTTTCTTT